This TCR beta chain was sequenced during a study of Graves' ophthalmopathy and Graves' hyperthyroidism. As the template, RNA transcripts were used to amplify TCR beta CDR3 regions. HTBI primers were used in a first-round RT-PCR, which preceded a second-round multiplex PCR. MiXCR was run by TCRdb on the multiplex PCR reads, yielding one entry per CDR3 protein. The table includes 660,000 or so distinct CDR3 sequences, about two fifths detected once. This clonotype has only a few counts. Certain patients were not enrolled. These were patients with other autoimmune diseases, uncontrolled infections, pregnancy or lactation. The authors used Ficoll-Paque density gradient centrifugation to separate PBMCs. The input was around 9.9 ml of fresh peripheral blood. There are 15 residues in the CDR3. Germline V gene data show CDR1 as SGDLS and CDR2 as YYNGEE. V lost 0 bases and J 7 bases, leaving 17 bases between the germline ends.

This receptor was obtained from an adult man with Graves' ophthalmopathy. The sample was peripheral blood. This chain joins TRBV9 and TRBJ2-7; no definite D call. CDR3 in amino acids: CASSVAIRNSREQYF. In nucleotides, the CDR3 is TGTGCCAGCAGCGTAGCAATCAGGAACTCGCGGGAGCAGTACTTC.